This paragraph covers one TCR beta chain sequence. In the source study's methods: Amplification of reference gene primers was used by the study to estimate nucleated cell counts. Clones were sequenced by immunoSEQ multiplex PCR, and TCRdb holds only the in-frame ones, with some missing. The V and J calls and the clone size are those of that table, but D and trimming were determined from the DNA. The table shows 150,000 to 200,000 clones, with roughly four fifths occurring only once. This specimen comes from a study of blood T cell repertoires in COVID-19. The ends were cut back, 5 bases at V and 5 bases at J, with 15 bases in the middle. Germline V CDR1 and CDR2: SGHTA, FQGNSA. The CDR3 consists of 15 residues.

The sample taken for sequencing was peripheral blood. The origin of this receptor is a human donor in a cohort sampled during active COVID-19. The chain employs TRBV7-2 and TRBJ2-2, with D perhaps TRBD1 (7 bases). The CDR3 reads CASSPSTGRTGELFF. The CDR3 nucleotides read TGTGCCAGCAGCCCATCGACAGGGAGGACCGGGGAGCTGTTTTTT.